This T cell receptor (beta chain) was identified during a study of T cell responses to AZD1222 COVID-19 vaccine. Notes on the study in general: The donor cohort was predominantly white British with a female majority, and clonal diversity may have been underestimated. Only a handful of AZD1222 recipients tested seropositive at baseline.

A note on this clone: Its antigen is currently unknown.

Using immunoSEQ multiplex PCR, the repertoire was profiled, and TCRdb retains in-frame clones only, with some absent. The sample lists under 150,000 clones; around 92% were seen once. Trimming at V came to 2 bases and at J to 14 bases, leaving 3 bases not matched to a gene. Germline assignment: CDR1 MNHEY and CDR2 SVGAGI. CDR3 size: 13 residues. The origin of this receptor is an adult in good health. V is TRBV6-5 and J is TRBJ1-6, with TRBD1 matching 10 bases. Material: peripheral blood, obtained on day 0 of AZD1222 vaccination. This chain's CDR3 is CASSYGGQGALHF. The CDR3 region has the DNA TGTGCCAGCAGTTACGGAGGACAGGGGGCCCTCCACTTT.